The 26 T cell receptor beta chains listed next were all sequenced from one sample in a study of blood T cell repertoires in COVID-19. The method was immunoSEQ multiplex PCR; TCRdb's version includes in-frame clones alone and lacks a portion of them. The sample contains roughly 120,000 clones, approximately 87% of which appear only once. Sequenced: peripheral blood. Receptor source: a man in his 70s who had recovered from COVID-19.

This clone was counted a single time. The chain links TRBV11-1 to TRBJ2-3, with TRBD1 matching 8 bases. CDR1 is SGHAT and CDR2 is FQDESV in the germline V gene (reference sequence). Losses at the gene ends were 5 bases for V and 5 bases for J; bases not matched to a gene: 9. The CDR3 covers 15 residues. The CDR3 region is CASSSGQGLIDTQYF. In nucleotides, the CDR3 is TGTGCCAGCAGCAGCGGACAGGGCCTTATAGATACGCAGTATTTT.

The rearrangement joins TRBV11-2 to TRBJ2-1; 14 bases map to TRBD2. V lost 3 bases to trimming and J lost 0 bases; unmatched junction nucleotides: 4. The CDR3 loop spans 18 amino acids. Germline-derived CDR1 and CDR2 are SGHAT and FQNNGV. In DNA form, the CDR3 reads TGTGCCAGCAGCTTCCGACTAGCGGGAGGGCGCTCCTACAATGAGCAGTTCTTC. The encoded protein is CASSFRLAGGRSYNEQFF.

The J gene is TRBJ1-2, the V gene TRBV5-4; maybe TRBD1 (6 bases). There are 16 residues in the CDR3. Germline-derived CDR1 and CDR2 are SGHNT and YYREEE (reference sequence). Trimming cost V 0 bases and J 4 bases, with 16 bases left between them. The CDR3 bases are TGTGCCAGCAGCTTGGGCGGGGGAGGGGGAATCTATGGCTACACCTTC. It translates to CASSLGGGGGIYGYTF.

The chain combines TRBV5-4 with TRBJ2-5; D gene ambiguous. V lost 4 bases and J lost 2, with 12 bases in between. Germline V gene data show CDR1 as SGHNT and CDR2 as YYREEE (reference sequence). The CDR3 runs 14 residues. Written as DNA, the CDR3 is TGTGCCAGCAGCCCCGGTCAATCACAAGAGACCCAGTACTTC. It translates to CASSPGQSQETQYF.

The rearrangement uses TRBV28 and TRBJ1-2; D is uncertain. The V gene's germline CDR1 is MDHEN and CDR2 SYDVKM. The CDR3 loop spans 13 amino acids. V lost 3 bases to trimming and J lost 3 bases, with 8 bases between them. In DNA form, the CDR3 reads TGTGCCAGCAGTTTCTGGACTTACTATGGCTACACCTTC. Protein: CASSFWTYYGYTF.

This clone was found once. The V gene is TRBV12-5, the J gene TRBJ1-3, with D tentatively TRBD1 (5 bases). The germline V and J ends were trimmed by 6 bases and 0 bases, with 18 bases remaining between them. The CDR3 totals 17 residues. Germline-derived CDR1 and CDR2 are LGHNT and FRNRAP. CDR3: CASGPGCLGLSGNTIYF. In DNA, the CDR3 is TGTGCTAGTGGCCCAGGATGTCTGGGACTCTCTGGAAACACCATATATTTT.

CDR3 loop: CASSISGTGGTEAFF. The CDR3, as DNA: TGTGCCAGTAGTATATCCGGGACAGGGGGCACTGAAGCTTTCTTT. The chain uses TRBV19 and TRBJ1-1, with TRBD1 matching 11 bases. There are 15 residues in the CDR3. The J segment lost 4 bases and the V segment lost 2 bases, leaving 3 bases of the junction unmatched. The V gene's germline CDR1 is LNHDA and CDR2 SQIVND (reference sequence).

This chain links TRBV7-2 with TRBJ1-5, with no clear D. The V gene lost 6 bases and the J gene lost 1 base, with 16 bases spanning the gap. Germline V gene data show CDR1 as SGHTA and CDR2 as FQGNSA. The CDR3 contains 16 residues. The CDR3 region is CASSRFGLQSNQPQHF. The DNA of the CDR3 is TGTGCCAGCAGTCGATTCGGACTCCAGAGCAATCAGCCCCAGCATTTT.

This rearrangement joins TRBV21-1 to TRBJ1-1; TRBD1, as called in the table, went unchecked against the DNA. TRBV21-1 is annotated as a pseudogene. CDR3 length: 16 amino acids. CDR3 sequence reads: CASSKGQGQPNTEAFF. The CDR3 coding sequence is TGTGCCAGCAGCAAAGGGCAGGGACAACCGAACACTGAAGCTTTCTTT.

This clone came up a few times. The V and J genes are TRBV7-9 and TRBJ1-2, with D hard to call. The ends were cut back, 1 base at V and 7 bases at J, with 7 bases in the middle. Germline V gene sequence: CDR1 SEHNR, CDR2 FQNEAQ (reference sequence). There are 12 residues in the CDR3. The DNA of the CDR3 is TGTGCCAGCAGCTTAGTGGAGGGTGGCTACACCTTC. Translating it yields CASSLVEGGYTF. The full variable domain, in which reference TRBV7-9 and TRBJ1-2 provide the parts outside the CDR3, is DTGVSQNPRHKITKRGQNVTFRCDPISEHNRLYWYRQTLGQGPEFLTYFQNEAQLEKSRLLSDRFSAERPKGSFSTLEIQRTEQGDSAMYLCASSLVEGGYTFGSGTRLTVV.

The chain carries TRBV5-1 and TRBJ2-5; 7 nucleotides align to TRBD2. CDR3 length: 14 residues. The germline V gene has CDR1 SGHRS and CDR2 YFSETQ. The V segment lost 4 bases and the J segment 6 bases; nucleotides outside the gene matches: 9. The CDR3: CASSLGGGKKTQYF. The CDR3, as DNA: TGCGCCAGCAGCCTGGGGGGAGGGAAGAAGACCCAGTACTTC.

The V and J genes are TRBV27 and TRBJ1-4, with 8 bases lining up with TRBD1. CDR3 size: 15 residues. Per germline, CDR1 MNHEY and CDR2 SMNVEV (reference sequence). J lost 8 bases, V lost 4 bases, and 9 bases had no gene match. As DNA, the CDR3 is TGTGCCAGCAGTTCGGCAGGGGGCGCAGACGAAAAACTGTTTTTT. As protein: CASSSAGGADEKLFF.

This chain joins TRBV14 and TRBJ2-5; TRBD2 might be the D (6 bases). V lost 5 bases and J lost 4, with 17 bases in between. Germline loops: CDR1 SGHDN, CDR2 FVKESK. The CDR3 spans 15 residues. The DNA for the CDR3 is TGTGCCAGCAGCGGAGGAGTACTAGCCCCAGAGACCCAGTACTTC. This sequence encodes CASSGGVLAPETQYF.

This clone was counted once. The rearrangement joins TRBV19 to TRBJ2-3, with 10 positions matching TRBD2. Germline CDR1 LNHDA, CDR2 SQIVND (reference sequence). The CDR3 runs 11 residues. Trimming took 10 bases from V and 14 from J; bases not matched to a gene: 9. The CDR3 sequence is CAILKRGGRYF. CDR3 DNA sequence: TGTGCCATCCTAAAGCGGGGGGGCCGGTATTTT.

CDR3: CASSFLSYGYTF. The CDR3 region has the DNA TGTGCCAGTAGTTTTCTGAGCTATGGCTACACCTTC. The V gene is TRBV19, the J gene TRBJ1-2; D not certain. This CDR3 spans 12 amino acids. Trimming took 5 bases from V and 4 from J, leaving 8 bases between them. Germline lookup yields CDR1 LNHDA and CDR2 SQIVND (reference sequence).

The V and J genes are TRBV5-1 and TRBJ2-7; TRBD1 aligns across 7 bases. The length of the CDR3 is 13 residues. With V trimmed by 3 bases and J by 3 bases, 3 bases remained unmatched. CDR1 SGHRS and CDR2 YFSETQ come from the germline V gene. For the CDR3, the DNA is TGCGCCAGCAGCTCGCAGGGGGACTACGAGCAGTACTTC. The encoded protein is CASSSQGDYEQYF. The full variable domain, completed using reference TRBV5-1 and TRBJ2-7, is KAGVTQTPRYLIKTRGQQVTLSCSPISGHRSVSWYQQTPGQGLQFLFEYFSETQRNKGNFPGRFSGRQFSNSRSEMNVSTLELGDSALYLCASSSQGDYEQYFGPGTRLTVT.

J is TRBJ2-3 and V is TRBV2; TRBD2 aligns across 9 bases. J was trimmed by 8 bases and V by 6 bases; bases with no gene match: 12. CDR1 SNHLY and CDR2 FYNNEI come from the germline V gene. The CDR3 has 15 residues. The CDR3 region is CASRGISGGAGTQYF. CDR3 coding DNA: TGTGCCAGCAGGGGGATTAGCGGGGGAGCTGGTACGCAGTATTTT.

The V call is TRBV20-1, the J call TRBJ1-5; weak D call: TRBD1 (5 bases). Germline CDR1 reads DFQATT; CDR2 reads SNEGSKA (reference sequence). The CDR3 runs 11 residues. Trimming pared 7 bases from V and 9 bases from J, leaving 13 bases between. The CDR3 sequence is CSVPTGGPQHF. CDR3 bases: TGCAGTGTCCCGACGGGGGGGCCCCAGCATTTT.

The chain joins TRBV5-5 to TRBJ2-7, with 9 bases matching TRBD1. The CDR3 is made up of 14 amino acids. The germline CDR1 and CDR2 sequences are SGHKS and YYEKEE (reference sequence). Trimming took 4 bases from V and 6 from J; bases not matched to a gene: 8. CDR3 sequence (DNA): TGTGCCAGCAGCCTGTGGACAGGGGCTGGCGAGCAGTACTTC. Its translation: CASSLWTGAGEQYF.

For the CDR3, the DNA is TGCAGCGTCCAAGCGACAGGGAGGACTGAAGCTTTCTTT. Translation: CSVQATGRTEAFF. The chain is built from TRBV29-1 and TRBJ1-1; 7 nucleotides align to TRBD1. Germline V CDR1 and CDR2: SQVTM, ANQGSEA. This CDR3 comprises 13 residues. J lost 5 bases, V lost 6 bases, and 9 bases had no gene match.

The chain is built from TRBV27 and TRBJ1-2, with 7 bases fitting TRBD1. J was trimmed by 5 bases and V by 6 bases; bases with no gene match: 6. The CDR3 covers 13 residues. CDR1 is MNHEY, CDR2 SMNVEV, per germline (reference sequence). CDR3 sequence reads: CASRKTGRYGYTF. CDR3 DNA sequence: TGTGCCAGCAGAAAGACAGGGAGATATGGCTACACCTTC.

V and J are TRBV7-2 and TRBJ2-3; TRBD2 agrees at 8 bases. Germline V gene sequence: CDR1 SGHTA, CDR2 FQGNSA. This CDR3 comprises 14 residues. V lost 5 bases to trimming and J lost 9 bases; unmatched junction nucleotides: 10. CDR3 loop: CASSPGGAPRTQYF. DNA of the CDR3: TGTGCCAGCAGCCCCGGGGGGGCGCCCCGCACGCAGTATTTT.

The J gene is TRBJ2-1, the V gene TRBV29-1; 7 bases agree with TRBD1. This CDR3 is built from 14 residues. J was trimmed by 0 bases and V by 7 bases; bases with no gene match: 6. Looked up from germline, CDR1 is SQVTM and CDR2 is ANQGSEA. Here the CDR3 reads CSADRASSYNEQFF. DNA of the CDR3: TGCAGCGCCGACAGGGCTTCCTCCTACAATGAGCAGTTCTTC.

The V and J genes are TRBV4-2 and TRBJ2-7, with 12 bases that match TRBD1. The germline CDR1 and CDR2 sequences are LGHNA and YNFKEQ. V lost 0 bases to trimming and J lost 6 bases; unmatched junction nucleotides: 6. The length of the CDR3 is 16 residues. Here the CDR3 reads CASSQDPGQGAIEQYF. In nucleotides, the CDR3 is TGTGCCAGCAGCCAAGATCCGGGACAGGGGGCTATCGAGCAGTACTTC.

V usage is TRBV6-4 and J usage is TRBJ2-3, with 9 bases matching TRBD2. This CDR3 is 15 amino acids long. Germline CDR1 and CDR2: MRHNA and SNTAGT. V shed 3 bases, J shed 1 base, and the junction held 2 bases outside the gene matches. The CDR3 loop reads CASSETSGRTDTQYF. DNA of the CDR3: TGTGCCAGCAGTGAGACTAGCGGTCGCACAGATACGCAGTATTTT.

The chain joins TRBV27 to TRBJ2-2; 10 bases are a match to TRBD2. Looked up from germline, CDR1 is MNHEY and CDR2 is SMNVEV (reference sequence). V was pared by 4 bases and J by 5 bases, with 4 bases of the junction left unmatched. The CDR3 is 15 residues long. The CDR3 here is CASSWNSGGTGELFF. The CDR3 region has the DNA TGTGCCAGCAGTTGGAATAGCGGGGGGACCGGGGAGCTGTTTTTT.